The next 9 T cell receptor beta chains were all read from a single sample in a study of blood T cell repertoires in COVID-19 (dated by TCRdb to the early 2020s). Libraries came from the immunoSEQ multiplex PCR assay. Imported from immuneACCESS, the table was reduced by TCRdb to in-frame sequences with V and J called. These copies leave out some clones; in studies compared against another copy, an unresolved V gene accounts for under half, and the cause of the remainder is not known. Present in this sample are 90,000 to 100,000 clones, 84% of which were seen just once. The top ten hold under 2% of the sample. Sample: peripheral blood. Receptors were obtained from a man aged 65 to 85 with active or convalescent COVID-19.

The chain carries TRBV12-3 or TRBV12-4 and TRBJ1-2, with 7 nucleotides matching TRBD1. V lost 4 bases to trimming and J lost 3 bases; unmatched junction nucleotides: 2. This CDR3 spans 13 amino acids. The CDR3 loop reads CASSYRGDYGYTF. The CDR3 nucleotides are TGTGCCAGCAGTTACAGGGGAGACTATGGCTACACCTTC.

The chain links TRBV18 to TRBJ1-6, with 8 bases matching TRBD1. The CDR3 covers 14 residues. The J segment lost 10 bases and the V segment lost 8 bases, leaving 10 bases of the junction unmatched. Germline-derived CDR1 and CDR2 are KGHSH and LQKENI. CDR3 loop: CASTGEQGGSPLHF. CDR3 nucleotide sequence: TGTGCCAGCACTGGCGAACAGGGGGGATCACCCCTCCACTTT.

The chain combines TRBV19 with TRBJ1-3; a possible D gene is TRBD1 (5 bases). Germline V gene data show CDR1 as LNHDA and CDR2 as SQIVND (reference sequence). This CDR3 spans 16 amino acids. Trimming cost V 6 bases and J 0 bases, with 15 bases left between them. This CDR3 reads CASRPSARDSGNTIYF. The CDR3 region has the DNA TGTGCCAGTAGGCCGTCGGCCAGGGACTCTGGAAACACCATATATTTT.

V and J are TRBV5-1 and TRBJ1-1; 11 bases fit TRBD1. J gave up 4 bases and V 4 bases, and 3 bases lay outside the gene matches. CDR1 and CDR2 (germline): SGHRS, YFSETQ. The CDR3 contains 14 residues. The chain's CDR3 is CASSLGTGGTEAFF. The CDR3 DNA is TGCGCCAGCAGCCTGGGGACAGGGGGCACTGAAGCTTTCTTT.

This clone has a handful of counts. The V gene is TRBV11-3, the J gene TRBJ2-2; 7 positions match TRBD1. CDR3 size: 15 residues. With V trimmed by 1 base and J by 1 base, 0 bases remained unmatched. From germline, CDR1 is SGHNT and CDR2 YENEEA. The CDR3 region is CASSLGQGNTGELFF. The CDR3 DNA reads TGTGCCAGCAGCTTAGGACAGGGGAACACCGGGGAGCTGTTTTTT.

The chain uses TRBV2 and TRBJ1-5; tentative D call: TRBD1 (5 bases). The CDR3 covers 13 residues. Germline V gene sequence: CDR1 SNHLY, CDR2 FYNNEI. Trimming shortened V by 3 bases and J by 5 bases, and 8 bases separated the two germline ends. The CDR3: CASSDFRDQPQHF. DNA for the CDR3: TGTGCCAGCAGTGATTTCAGGGATCAGCCCCAGCATTTT.

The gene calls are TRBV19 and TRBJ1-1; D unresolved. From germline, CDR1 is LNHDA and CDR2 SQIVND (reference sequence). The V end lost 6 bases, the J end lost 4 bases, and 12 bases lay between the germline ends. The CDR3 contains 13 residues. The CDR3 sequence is CASRRLEGTEAFF. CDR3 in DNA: TGTGCCAGTAGGAGGCTAGAGGGCACTGAAGCTTTCTTT.

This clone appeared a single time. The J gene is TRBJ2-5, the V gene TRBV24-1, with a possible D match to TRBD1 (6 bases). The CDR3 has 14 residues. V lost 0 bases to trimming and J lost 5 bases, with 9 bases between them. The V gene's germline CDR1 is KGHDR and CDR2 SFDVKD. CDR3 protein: CATSDLRQGETQYF. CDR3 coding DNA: TGTGCCACCAGTGATTTGCGCCAGGGGGAGACCCAGTACTTC.

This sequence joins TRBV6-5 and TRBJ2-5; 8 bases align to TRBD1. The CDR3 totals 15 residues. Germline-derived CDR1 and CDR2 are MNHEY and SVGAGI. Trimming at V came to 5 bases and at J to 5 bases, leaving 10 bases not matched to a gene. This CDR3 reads CASSRQGSGVETQYF. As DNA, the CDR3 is TGTGCCAGCAGTAGACAGGGGTCAGGGGTTGAGACCCAGTACTTC.